These 9 T cell receptor beta chains came from one sample sequenced in a study of blood T cell repertoires in COVID-19. The table came from immunoSEQ multiplex PCR; TCRdb's copy has only in-frame clones and leaves some out. The sample has around 220,000 clones, around four fifths seen once; the top ten hold 8.2%. Specimen: peripheral blood. The receptors originated from a woman older than 75 with COVID-19, enrolled during active disease.

The chain has TRBV7-9 and TRBJ2-7; D call uncertain. CDR1 and CDR2 from the germline V gene are SEHNR and FQNEAQ (reference sequence). CDR3 length: 12 residues. V lost 7 bases, J lost 0 bases, and 7 bases lay in between. The CDR3 is CASNWSSYEQYF. DNA for the CDR3: TGTGCCAGCAACTGGAGCTCCTACGAGCAGTACTTC.

On this clone itself: It may be a read error: a sequence one base away is much more abundant. The chain carries TRBV7-8 and TRBJ2-7, with D hard to call. CDR3 length: 12 amino acids. V was trimmed by 5 bases and J by 2 bases, leaving 7 bases between them. Looked up from germline, CDR1 is SGHVS and CDR2 is FQNEAQ. CDR3 nucleotides: TGTGCCAGCAGCCGGAGCCCCTACGAGCAGTACTTC. This translates into CASSRSPYEQYF.

The chain has TRBV10-3 and TRBJ1-4; 7 positions agree with TRBD1. Germline V lookup: CDR1 ENHRY, CDR2 SYGVKD. The CDR3 has 14 amino acids. V shed 2 bases, J shed 6 bases, and the junction held 3 bases outside the gene matches. As DNA, the CDR3 is TGTGCCATCAGTGAGGGGGACAGAGATGAAAAACTGTTTTTT. Its translation is CAISEGDRDEKLFF.

The J gene is TRBJ1-2, the V gene TRBV2; 7 bases are a match to TRBD1. J lost 10 bases, V lost 3 bases, and 11 bases had no gene match. Germline CDR1 reads SNHLY; CDR2 reads FYNNEI. CDR3 length: 14 residues. The CDR3 nucleotides are TGTGCCAGCAGTGATATCCCGGGACAGTTCGTCTACACCTTC. Translating it yields CASSDIPGQFVYTF.

The chain is built from TRBV30 and TRBJ1-5; TRBD1 aligns across 8 bases. The CDR3 totals 14 residues. V lost 2 bases to trimming and J lost 5 bases; unmatched junction nucleotides: 5. Germline assignment: CDR1 GTSNPN and CDR2 SVGIG (reference sequence). The CDR3 sequence is CAWSFGTGDQPQHF. The CDR3 nucleotides are TGTGCCTGGAGTTTCGGGACAGGCGATCAGCCCCAGCATTTT.

The gene calls are TRBV6-4 and TRBJ1-2, with TRBD1 matching over 8 bases. The germline CDR1 and CDR2 sequences are MRHNA and SNTAGT. The CDR3 runs to 13 residues. V trimming: 2 bases; J trimming: 8 bases; junction bases outside the gene matches: 4. The DNA of the CDR3 is TGTGCCAGCAGTGACGGAGACAGGGGCGGCTACACCTTC. It yields the protein CASSDGDRGGYTF.

The table lists this clone with a few counts. J is TRBJ2-3 and V is TRBV24-1, with TRBD1 as a possible D gene (6 bases). Deletions cut 6 bases from V and 3 bases from J, with 18 bases between. CDR3 length equals 16 residues. Germline loops: CDR1 KGHDR, CDR2 SFDVKD. The CDR3 sequence: CATSPPGERITDTQYF. In DNA form, the CDR3 reads TGTGCCACCAGTCCTCCAGGGGAGAGGATAACAGATACGCAGTATTTT.

V is TRBV18 and J is TRBJ1-6, with TRBD1 matching over 10 bases. V trimming: 6 bases; J trimming: 10 bases; junction bases outside the gene matches: 6. Germline-derived CDR1 and CDR2 are KGHSH and LQKENI. This CDR3 contains 14 residues. The CDR3 reads CASSRDRGYSPLHF. DNA of the CDR3: TGTGCCAGCTCCCGGGACAGGGGTTACTCACCCCTCCACTTT.

V usage is TRBV19 and J usage is TRBJ2-7, with 7 bases lining up with TRBD1. CDR1 LNHDA and CDR2 SQIVND come from the germline V gene (reference sequence). V trimming: 6 bases; J trimming: 3 bases; junction bases outside the gene matches: 5. The CDR3 has 13 amino acids. The CDR3 DNA sequence: TGTGCCAGTAGGAGCCGGGACAGCTACGAGCAGTACTTC. Amino acid sequence: CASRSRDSYEQYF.